The 28 T cell receptor beta chains below come from one sample, sequenced in a study of blood T cell repertoires in COVID-19. Data came from immunoSEQ multiplex PCR; TCRdb stores just in-frame clones and leaves some out. The profile shows 90,000 to 110,000 clones, approximately 78% of them singletons. The sample comprised peripheral blood. These receptors all stem from a woman aged 80 or over with acute or convalescent COVID-19.

The genes are TRBV20-1 and TRBJ2-1; D is uncertain. Trimming pared 3 bases from V and 5 bases from J, leaving 5 bases between. Germline CDR1 reads DFQATT; CDR2 reads SNEGSKA (reference sequence). CDR3 length: 11 residues. CDR3 nucleotides: TGCAGTGCTAGGAGCGACAATGAGCAGTTCTTC. This translates into CSARSDNEQFF.

This clone was detected a few times. The chain couples TRBV29-1 to TRBJ2-3; 7 nucleotides align to TRBD2. Germline V gene lookup returns CDR1 SQVTM and CDR2 ANQGSEA. With 6 bases clipped from V and 0 bases from J, the junction kept 9 bases outside the gene matches. CDR3 length: 15 residues. The CDR3, as DNA: TGCAGCGTCACCCCTAGCGGATCTAGCACAGATACGCAGTATTTT. Translation: CSVTPSGSSTDTQYF.

This clone was recorded a few times. The genes are TRBV3-1 (or the pseudogene TRBV3-2) and TRBJ2-2; TRBD1 might be the D (6 bases). This CDR3 comprises 17 residues. Germline V gene lookup returns CDR1 LGHDT and CDR2 YNNKEL (reference sequence). V shed 1 base and J shed 1 base, with 13 bases lying between them. The DNA of the CDR3 is TGTGCCAGCAGCCAAGGTGGAAAAGGGGGGAACACCGGGGAGCTGTTTTTT. It encodes CASSQGGKGGNTGELFF.

V and J are TRBV27 and TRBJ2-7; TRBD1 agrees at 10 bases. With 4 bases clipped from V and 6 bases from J, the junction kept 9 bases outside the gene matches. The CDR3 length is 15 residues. Germline values: CDR1 MNHEY, CDR2 SMNVEV (reference sequence). DNA for the CDR3: TGTGCCAGCAGTTCGCCGGGACAGGGGTCTTCCGAGCAGTACTTC. It is translated as CASSSPGQGSSEQYF.

The CDR3 sequence is CSAGGRGRGDTEAFF. The CDR3 region has the DNA TGCAGTGCTGGTGGCAGGGGGCGAGGGGACACTGAAGCTTTCTTT. The rearrangement joins TRBV20-1 to TRBJ1-1; 8 bases agree with TRBD1. This CDR3 is built from 15 residues. Germline CDR1 and CDR2: DFQATT and SNEGSKA (reference sequence). Germline trimming cut 5 bases from V and 3 bases from J; bases unmatched to any gene: 11.

V gene TRBV9 combines with J gene TRBJ2-1; D is perhaps TRBD1 (6 bases). The CDR3 extends over 15 amino acids. With 3 bases removed from V and 4 bases from J, the gap between germline ends came to 14 bases. Per germline, CDR1 SGDLS and CDR2 YYNGEE. CDR3 nucleotide sequence: TGTGCCAGCAGCGCGGGGACACAGAAATACAATGAGCAGTTCTTC. Encoded protein: CASSAGTQKYNEQFF.

The chain has TRBV6-2 or TRBV6-3 and TRBJ2-1, with D perhaps TRBD2 (6 bases). Germline V gene lookup returns CDR1 MNHEY and CDR2 SVGEGT. The CDR3 contains 15 residues. The ends were cut back, 0 bases at V and 6 bases at J, with 12 bases in the middle. This chain's CDR3 is CASSYSGGDLNEQFF. The CDR3 DNA is TGTGCCAGCAGTTACTCGGGGGGAGACCTCAATGAGCAGTTCTTC.

J is TRBJ2-7 and V is TRBV2, with 9 bases identical to TRBD2. The CDR3 runs 14 residues. Losses at the gene ends were 4 bases for V and 4 bases for J; bases not matched to a gene: 5. The germline V gene has CDR1 SNHLY and CDR2 FYNNEI. As DNA, the CDR3 is TGTGCCAGCAGTGTCGCTAGCGGGAAGTACGAGCAGTACTTC. Protein: CASSVASGKYEQYF.

Comments on this clone: The sample contains more than one DNA sequence encoding this CDR3. The chain couples TRBV3-1 (or the pseudogene TRBV3-2) to TRBJ2-3; 7 positions match TRBD2. The junction had 2 bases not matched to a gene; V was cut back by 1 base and J by 1 base. This CDR3 is built from 15 residues. Germline lookup yields CDR1 LGHDT and CDR2 YNNKEL (reference sequence). CDR3 coding DNA: TGTGCCAGCAGCCAAGGCACTAGCGGCACAGATACGCAGTATTTT. It specifies CASSQGTSGTDTQYF.

CDR3 amino acids: CASSRAPQGWDTQYF. CDR3 nucleotide sequence: TGTGCCAGTAGTAGGGCCCCCCAAGGTTGGGATACGCAGTATTTT. This chain joins TRBV19 and TRBJ2-3, with no clear D. V lost 4 bases, J lost 6 bases, and 17 bases lay in between. Germline V gene sequence: CDR1 LNHDA, CDR2 SQIVND (reference sequence). The CDR3 has 15 amino acids. Variable domain in full (rest from reference TRBV19 and TRBJ2-3): DGGITQSPKYLFRKEGQNVTLSCEQNLNHDAMYWYRQDPGQGLRLIYYSQIVNDFQKGDIAEGYSVSREKKESFPLTVTSAQKNPTAFYLCASSRAPQGWDTQYFGPGTRLTVL.

The chain links TRBV13 to TRBJ2-7; a possible D gene is TRBD1 (6 bases). CDR1 and CDR2 from the germline V gene are PRHDT and FYEKMQ (reference sequence). V was pared by 0 bases and J by 7 bases, with 13 bases between. CDR3 length: 14 residues. CDR3 coding DNA: TGTGCCAGCAGCTTAGGGAGGGGGTTGTTGGAGCAGTACTTC. Encoded protein: CASSLGRGLLEQYF.

The rearrangement uses TRBV29-1 and TRBJ2-5, with 10 bases aligning to TRBD2. Germline trimming cut 4 bases from V and 6 bases from J; bases unmatched to any gene: 8. Germline V lookup: CDR1 SQVTM, CDR2 ANQGSEA. The CDR3 contains 14 residues. CDR3 in DNA: TGCAGCGTTGGCCCAGCGGGAGGGGAGAAGACCCAGTACTTC. It specifies CSVGPAGGEKTQYF. Full variable domain (remainder filled in from reference TRBV29-1 and TRBJ2-5): SAVISQKPSRDICQRGTSLTIQCQVDSQVTMMFWYRQQPGQSLTLIATANQGSEATYESGFVIDKFPISRPNLTFSTLTVSNMSPEDSSIYLCSVGPAGGEKTQYFGPGTRLLVL.

The V call is TRBV3-1 (or the pseudogene TRBV3-2), the J call TRBJ2-2; 10 bases agree with TRBD2. The germline V gene encodes CDR1 LGHDT and CDR2 YNNKEL (reference sequence). The ends lost 3 bases at V and 7 bases at J; junction bases unmatched: 5. There are 15 residues in the CDR3. The CDR3 DNA sequence: TGTGCCAGCAGCCAGAGCGGGAGGGCTTACGGGGAGCTGTTTTTT. This encodes CASSQSGRAYGELFF.

This clone occurred once. The rearrangement uses TRBV18 and TRBJ1-1, with D possibly being TRBD1 (5 bases). Germline V lookup: CDR1 KGHSH, CDR2 LQKENI. Trimming removed 1 base from V and 7 bases from J, with 13 bases in between. CDR3 length equals 14 residues. CDR3 in DNA: TGTGCCAGCTCACCACTCGGGGGATGGGGTGAAGCTTTCTTT. It translates to CASSPLGGWGEAFF.

This chain joins TRBV29-1 and TRBJ2-1; 7 bases are a match to TRBD1. Per germline, CDR1 SQVTM and CDR2 ANQGSEA. CDR3 length: 13 amino acids. CDR3 residues: CSVRDRVTGEQFF. Written as DNA, the CDR3 is TGCAGTGTCCGCGACAGGGTAACCGGTGAGCAGTTCTTC.

V gene TRBV14 combines with J gene TRBJ2-3, with D tentatively TRBD1 (6 bases). This CDR3 contains 12 residues. Germline V lookup: CDR1 SGHDN, CDR2 FVKESK. Trimming removed 2 bases at V and 6 bases at J, with 6 bases between. The DNA of the CDR3 is TGTGCCAGCAGCCAACAGGGGGATACGCAGTATTTT. Encoded protein: CASSQQGDTQYF.

The chain links TRBV5-5 to TRBJ2-7, with 9 bases lining up with TRBD2. CDR1 and CDR2 (germline): SGHKS, YYEKEE (reference sequence). V shed 4 bases, J shed 7 bases, and the junction held 9 bases outside the gene matches. This CDR3 is 14 amino acids long. The CDR3 sequence: CASSLGLAFWEQYV. As DNA, the CDR3 is TGTGCCAGCAGCCTCGGACTAGCGTTCTGGGAGCAGTACGTC.

V and J are TRBV7-9 and TRBJ2-3; 14 positions match TRBD2. This CDR3 contains 19 residues. CDR1 SEHNR and CDR2 FQNEAQ come from the germline V gene (reference sequence). The V segment lost 2 bases and the J segment 2 bases; nucleotides outside the gene matches: 9. The CDR3 here is CASSLPQGLAGGNTDTQYF. In DNA, the CDR3 is TGTGCCAGCAGCTTACCACAAGGACTAGCGGGAGGAAACACAGATACGCAGTATTTT.

This clone was seen just once. The chain couples TRBV2 to TRBJ2-7; D perhaps matches TRBD1 (6 bases). The germline V gene has CDR1 SNHLY and CDR2 FYNNEI. The CDR3 length is 12 residues. The V end lost 5 bases, the J end lost 11 bases, and 16 bases lay between the germline ends. CDR3 amino acids: CASSSSDRAEYF. The DNA of the CDR3 is TGTGCCAGCAGTTCGTCGGACAGAGCGGAGTACTTC.

The rearrangement joins TRBV19 to TRBJ2-5; TRBD1 might be the D (6 bases). The CDR3 is 15 amino acids. The germline V and J ends were trimmed by 3 bases and 3 bases, with 14 bases remaining between them. Germline V gives CDR1 LNHDA, CDR2 SQIVND (reference sequence). The CDR3 nucleotides are TGTGCCAGTAGTATCCAGACAGGAAATGAAGAGACCCAGTACTTC. It codes for CASSIQTGNEETQYF. The whole variable domain, remainder taken from reference TRBV19 and TRBJ2-5, is DGGITQSPKYLFRKEGQNVTLSCEQNLNHDAMYWYRQDPGQGLRLIYYSQIVNDFQKGDIAEGYSVSREKKESFPLTVTSAQKNPTAFYLCASSIQTGNEETQYFGPGTRLLVL.

CDR3 sequence (DNA): TGTGCCAGCAGCACCCGTAGCGGGAGGGGCACAGATACGCAGTATTTT. This sequence encodes CASSTRSGRGTDTQYF. J is TRBJ2-3 and V is TRBV5-4; TRBD2 aligns across 11 bases. The CDR3 is 16 amino acids. Looked up from germline, CDR1 is SGHNT and CDR2 is YYREEE (reference sequence). J gave up 1 base and V 4 bases, and 5 bases lay outside the gene matches.

This clone has just a few counts. The chain is built from TRBV24-1 and TRBJ2-2; possibly TRBD1 for D (6 bases). The CDR3 is 14 amino acids. Germline V gene sequence: CDR1 KGHDR, CDR2 SFDVKD. V gave up 4 bases and J gave up 6 bases, with 11 bases separating them. This chain's CDR3 is CATSEVRQAGELFF. The CDR3 nucleotides read TGTGCCACCAGTGAAGTAAGACAGGCCGGGGAGCTGTTTTTT.

The table lists this clone with a count of one. The V call is TRBV7-2, the J call TRBJ2-4, with D possibly being TRBD2 (5 bases). The germline CDR1 and CDR2 sequences are SGHTA and FQGNSA. The CDR3 length is 15 residues. The ends were cut back, 2 bases at V and 5 bases at J, with 13 bases in the middle. The CDR3 region has the DNA TGTGCCAGCAGCTTACGGGGTCAGGAACAAAACATTCAGTACTTC. Translated: CASSLRGQEQNIQYF.

This clone occurred a few times. This chain uses TRBV29-1 with TRBJ2-3, with 7 bases matching TRBD2. Germline V gene sequence: CDR1 SQVTM, CDR2 ANQGSEA. CDR3 length equals 14 residues. V trimming: 1 base; J trimming: 3 bases; junction bases outside the gene matches: 4. The CDR3 sequence is CSVEGGRGTDTQYF. In DNA, the CDR3 is TGCAGCGTTGAAGGCGGGAGAGGTACAGATACGCAGTATTTT.

CDR3 coding DNA: TGTGCCAGCAGCGTAGCAGGGGCGGGTGGCTACACCTTC. Translation gives CASSVAGAGGYTF. The genes are TRBV9 and TRBJ1-2; D perhaps matches TRBD1 (6 bases). The CDR3 has 13 amino acids. Trimming removed 0 bases from V and 7 bases from J, with 10 bases in between. The V gene's germline CDR1 is SGDLS and CDR2 YYNGEE.

The chain couples TRBV18 to TRBJ1-1; weak D call: TRBD1 (6 bases). The CDR3 has 15 amino acids. Germline V gene lookup returns CDR1 KGHSH and CDR2 LQKENI. V shed 1 base and J shed 4 bases, with 13 bases lying between them. CDR3 bases: TGTGCCAGCTCACCACTAGCAGGGGAGAGCACTGAAGCTTTCTTT. This gives the protein CASSPLAGESTEAFF.

The CDR3 loop reads CASSQVVRQEGGRSTEAFF. DNA of the CDR3: TGCGCCAGCAGCCAAGTAGTGAGGCAGGAGGGAGGAAGAAGCACTGAAGCTTTCTTT. This chain joins TRBV4-1 and TRBJ1-1; D is ambiguous. The CDR3 has 19 amino acids. Trimming shortened V by 1 base and J by 4 bases, and 25 bases separated the two germline ends. Germline V gives CDR1 MGHRA, CDR2 YSYEKL.

The DNA for the CDR3 is TGTGCCAGCAGCTTGGTGGCAGCGGCTTTCGATGGCTACACCTTC. Translating it yields CASSLVAAAFDGYTF. The rearrangement links TRBV5-4 to TRBJ1-2; D call uncertain. Looked up from germline, CDR1 is SGHNT and CDR2 is YYREEE (reference sequence). This CDR3 is built from 15 residues. The V end was cut by 0 bases, the J end by 6 bases, with 15 bases between. Looking up the rest from reference TRBV5-4 and TRBJ1-2 gives the full variable domain: ETGVTQSPTHLIKTRGQQVTLRCSSQSGHNTVSWYQQALGQGPQFIFQYYREEENGRGNFPPRFSGLQFPNYSSELNVNALELDDSALYLCASSLVAAAFDGYTFGSGTRLTVV.